Listed here are 21 T cell receptor beta chains from one sample, sequenced in a study of molecular identifiers for immune sequencing clone quantification. TCRdb analysed the PCR reads with MiXCR anew, one entry per CDR3 protein. This sample carries 85,000 to 95,000 distinct CDR3 sequences, 15% to 20% of them seen once, and the ten largest clones take 0.75% to 0.95%. Sequencing was carried out using naive CD8+ T cells from blood, with Jurkat cell RNA spiked in. Subset described: FACS-sorted CD8+CD4-CCR7+CD45RA+ naive T cells. The receptors come from a human donor in good health. Some libraries in this study had Jurkat cell RNA spiked in.

This clonotype was counted only a few times. A read error may be the cause here, since a much bigger clone is one base away. The rearrangement links TRBV5-1 to TRBJ1-4, with D perhaps TRBD1 (6 bases). The CDR3 runs 17 residues. CDR1 and CDR2 from the germline V gene are SGHRS and YFSETQ. CDR3 sequence (DNA): TGCGCCAGCAGCTCGGACAGTTGGTCCGCAACTAATGAAAAACTGGTTTTT. It encodes CASSSDSWSATNEKLVF.

This clonotype has at least ten counts. The chain couples TRBV4-1 to TRBJ2-3, with 12 bases aligning to TRBD2. This CDR3 contains 18 residues. V lost 2 bases and J lost 1; bases outside the gene matches: 7. CDR1 is MGHRA, CDR2 YSYEKL, per germline. The CDR3, as DNA: TGCGCCAGCAGCCAACTAGCGGGGGGGCCTTCTGGCACAGATACGCAGTATTTT. Residues: CASSQLAGGPSGTDTQYF.

In this sample, this clonotype turned up many times. Sequence at one end of the junction differs from germline and may be a read error. The chain has TRBV5-6 and TRBJ1-1; a weak D match, TRBD1 (5 bases). Germline values: CDR1 SGHDT, CDR2 YYEEEE. The CDR3 length is 15 residues. CDR3 amino acids: CASSTPLAGNIEAFF. DNA for the CDR3: TGTGCCAGCAGCACCCCATTGGCAGGGAACATTGAAGCTTTCTTT.

This clonotype was seen only once. Just one base apart from a much larger clone, this may be a read error. The rearrangement uses TRBV10-3 and TRBJ1-1, with no clear D. The germline CDR1 and CDR2 sequences are ENHRY and SYGVKD. This CDR3 has 13 amino acids. CDR3 loop: CAISDAVNTEASF. The CDR3 DNA reads as TGTGCCATCAGTGACGCGGTTAACACTGAAGCTTCCTTT.

This clonotype was detected a few times. The chain carries TRBV27 and TRBJ2-3; 7 positions agree with TRBD2. This CDR3 spans 16 amino acids. The ends lost 1 base at V and 0 bases at J; junction bases unmatched: 4. Germline CDR1 MNHEY, CDR2 SMNVEV (reference sequence). CDR3 protein: CASSLLGGGSTDTQYF. CDR3 sequence (DNA): TGTGCCAGCAGTTTATTGGGGGGGGGAAGCACAGATACGCAGTATTTT.

This clonotype was recorded at least ten times. The chain uses TRBV23-1 and TRBJ1-5, with D unclear. TRBV23-1 is labeled an ORF, and its function is uncertain. The V and J ends lost 4 bases and 7 bases respectively, with 23 bases between them. CDR3 length: 17 residues. This chain's CDR3 is CASSLEVRQTIEQPQHF. The CDR3 DNA follows: TGCGCCAGCAGTCTTGAAGTCAGGCAGACGATAGAGCAGCCCCAGCATTTT.

The table lists this clonotype with many counts. The chain employs TRBV18 and TRBJ2-7; no clear D gene. Germline lookup yields CDR1 KGHSH and CDR2 LQKENI. With 3 bases removed from V and 2 bases from J, the gap between germline ends came to 11 bases. CDR3 length: 14 amino acids. The CDR3 loop reads CASSPLTRTYEQYF. Written as DNA, the CDR3 is TGTGCCAGCTCACCTCTGACACGTACCTACGAGCAGTACTTC.

Remarks on this clonotype: A much larger clone is a single base away; this may be a read error. This CDR3 fails to terminate in the conserved phenylalanine or tryptophan, so it likely reflects a read error. V and J are TRBV4-2 and TRBJ2-2; TRBD1 aligns across 12 bases. After removal of 4 bases from V and 0 bases from J, the junction contained 9 bases not matched to a gene. Looked up from germline, CDR1 is LGHNA and CDR2 is YNFKEQ. CDR3 size: 19 residues. The CDR3 reads CASSPGTGGQQTNTGELFS. In DNA form, the CDR3 reads TGTGCCAGCAGCCCCGGGACAGGGGGCCAACAAACGAACACCGGGGAGCTGTTTTCT.

A remark on this clonotype: It may be a read error: a sequence one base away is much more abundant. The chain carries TRBV20-1 and TRBJ2-5; 8 bases are shared with TRBD2. Germline CDR1 DFQATT, CDR2 SNEGSKA (reference sequence). This CDR3 region has 14 residues. In DNA, the CDR3 is TGCAGTGCTAGTTATAGCGGGAAAGTGGGGACCCAGCACTTC. Protein sequence: CSASYSGKVGTQHF.

This clonotype was found many times. This chain's CDR3 is CASSLDGTGGEQYF. The CDR3 DNA follows: TGCGCCAGCAGCTTGGACGGGACAGGCGGCGAGCAGTACTTC. V usage is TRBV5-1 and J usage is TRBJ2-7; 8 nucleotides align to TRBD1. The CDR3 sequence is 14 residues long. Trimming removed 0 bases from V and 6 bases from J; junction bases left unmatched: 5. Germline lookup yields CDR1 SGHRS and CDR2 YFSETQ.

The table lists this clonotype with many counts. The chain uses TRBV6-6 and TRBJ2-7; TRBD2 matches 11 bases. The CDR3 covers 15 residues. The V segment lost 2 bases and the J segment 5 bases; nucleotides outside the gene matches: 5. Germline CDR1 reads MNHNY; CDR2 reads SVGAGI (reference sequence). CDR3: CASSYSLAGGHEQYF. CDR3 bases: TGTGCCAGCAGTTACAGCTTAGCGGGGGGGCACGAGCAGTACTTC.

The table lists this clonotype with many counts. The rearrangement joins TRBV25-1 to TRBJ2-7; the D gene is possibly TRBD2 (6 bases). The germline V and J ends were trimmed by 1 base and 7 bases, with 17 bases remaining between them. Germline assignment: CDR1 MGHDK and CDR2 SYGVNS. This CDR3 has 15 residues. The CDR3 reads CASSEWSSGPEEQYF. DNA for the CDR3: TGTGCCAGCAGTGAATGGAGTAGCGGACCTGAGGAGCAGTACTTC.

This clonotype showed up many times. The chain couples TRBV5-5 to TRBJ1-2; D unclear. The ends were cut back, 1 base at V and 0 bases at J, with 10 bases in the middle. The length of the CDR3 is 15 residues. Germline CDR1 SGHKS, CDR2 YYEKEE (reference sequence). The CDR3 spells CASSLYRTANYGYTF. CDR3 nucleotide sequence: TGTGCCAGCAGCTTGTACCGGACTGCTAACTATGGCTACACCTTC.

This clonotype was seen repeatedly, ten times or more. V gene TRBV4-2 combines with J gene TRBJ2-1; 12 bases align to TRBD2. J lost 4 bases, V lost 0 bases, and 1 base had no gene match. The CDR3 spans 16 residues. CDR1 and CDR2 (germline): LGHNA, YNFKEQ. The CDR3 region is CASSQEGLAGYNEQFF. In DNA form, the CDR3 reads TGTGCCAGCAGCCAAGAGGGACTAGCGGGTTACAATGAGCAGTTCTTC.

The table lists this clonotype with many counts. The V and J genes are TRBV28 and TRBJ1-5; the D is unclear. Germline CDR1 reads MDHEN; CDR2 reads SYDVKM. V lost 7 bases to trimming and J lost 6 bases, with 16 bases between them. CDR3 length equals 14 residues. The CDR3 sequence is CASTSQAEIQPQHF. For the CDR3, the DNA is TGTGCCAGCACCTCTCAGGCAGAGATTCAGCCCCAGCATTTT.

The chain joins TRBV18 to TRBJ2-3; no clear D. Germline loops: CDR1 KGHSH, CDR2 LQKENI. V was pared by 8 bases and J by 3 bases, with 6 bases between. This CDR3 has 11 amino acids. CDR3 sequence (DNA): TGTGCCAGCCCCGGGACAGATACGCAGTATTTT. Protein sequence: CASPGTDTQYF.

Points on this clonotype: This may be a read error: a much more frequent sequence differs by one nucleotide. The V call is TRBV19, the J call TRBJ1-1; D gene ambiguous. The CDR3 has 14 amino acids. Between the trimmed V and J ends, which lost 5 bases and 7 bases, there was a span of 17 bases. Per germline, CDR1 LNHDA and CDR2 SQIVND (reference sequence). CDR3 sequence: CASSSGSTSIEAFF. The CDR3 DNA reads TGTGCCAGTAGTTCTGGTTCAACATCCATTGAAGCTTTCTTT.

This clonotype was detected ten times or more. The chain couples TRBV12-3 or TRBV12-4 to TRBJ1-5, with D uncertain. V was trimmed by 3 bases and J by 5 bases, leaving 8 bases between them. This CDR3 has 13 amino acids. DNA of the CDR3: TGTGCCAGCAGTTTCGGTGGTGATCAGCCCCAGCATTTT. This codes for CASSFGGDQPQHF.

This clonotype has a single count. This chain joins TRBV29-1 and TRBJ2-5; the D is unclear. Germline V gene sequence: CDR1 SQVTM, CDR2 ANQGSEA. V was trimmed by 0 bases and J by 1 base, leaving 9 bases between them. This CDR3 contains 14 residues. CDR3 protein: CSVEDWLTQETQYF. The CDR3 DNA is TGCAGCGTTGAAGATTGGCTAACCCAAGAGACCCAGTACTTC.

As regards this clonotype: This may be a read error, as it is one base from a much larger clone. This rearrangement joins TRBV19 to TRBJ1-1, with 11 bases lining up with TRBD1. Germline CDR1 reads LNHDA; CDR2 reads SQIVND (reference sequence). This CDR3 spans 17 amino acids. The CDR3 DNA is TGTGCCAGTAGTATTTGGACAGGGGGCGTCATGAACACTGACGCTTTCTTT. This codes for CASSIWTGGVMNTDAFF. The variable domain in full, with the rest retrieved from reference TRBV19 and TRBJ1-1, is DGGITQSPKYLFRKEGQNVTLSCEQNLNHDAMYWYRQDPGQGLRLIYYSQIVNDFQKGDIAEGYSVSREKKESFPLTVTSAQKNPTAFYLCASSIWTGGVMNTDAFFGQGTRLTVV.

This clonotype was found many times. CDR3 region: CASSLESGTDTQYF. The CDR3 coding sequence is TGCGCCAGCAGCCTAGAATCAGGGACAGATACGCAGTATTTT. This chain joins TRBV4-1 and TRBJ2-3; possibly TRBD1 for D (5 bases). In germline, CDR1 is MGHRA, CDR2 YSYEKL. V lost 4 bases and J 3 bases, leaving 11 bases between the germline ends. This CDR3 region has 14 residues.